The 24 T cell receptor beta chains below come from one sample, sequenced in a study of blood T cell repertoires in COVID-19. The repertoire was sequenced with immunoSEQ multiplex PCR; TCRdb's copy has only in-frame clones and lacks some. The repertoire holds some 450,000 clones, with about 91% as singletons. The sequenced sample consisted of peripheral blood. These receptor sequences come from a woman aged 45-65 years with COVID-19, enrolled during active disease.

This chain joins TRBV11-2 and TRBJ2-7; perhaps TRBD2 as D (5 bases). Germline assignment: CDR1 SGHAT and CDR2 FQNNGV. The CDR3 has 15 amino acids. V gave up 5 bases and J gave up 5 bases, with 19 bases separating them. CDR3 amino acids: CASSLVTGSVDEQYF. In DNA, the CDR3 is TGTGCCAGCAGCCTAGTGACGGGATCGGTCGACGAGCAGTACTTC.

This clone occurred once. Compared with germline, one end of the junction differs, possibly owing to a read error. This chain joins TRBV5-6 and TRBJ2-4; a possible D gene is TRBD1 (6 bases). Germline lookup yields CDR1 SGHDT and CDR2 YYEEEE. This CDR3 is built from 15 residues. The CDR3 nucleotides read TGTACCAGCAGATTAACCGGGACACCGAAAAACATTCAGTACTTC. Translated, it gives CTSRLTGTPKNIQYF.

V is TRBV4-1 and J is TRBJ2-1; tentatively, D is TRBD2 (6 bases). Trimming took 6 bases from V and 7 from J, leaving 7 bases between them. The CDR3 length is 11 residues. Germline V gene sequence: CDR1 MGHRA, CDR2 YSYEKL. CDR3 in amino acids: CASRAGNEQFF. CDR3 in DNA: TGCGCCAGCAGGGCGGGGAATGAGCAGTTCTTC.

This clone was seen only a few times. The V gene is TRBV3-1 (or the pseudogene TRBV3-2), the J gene TRBJ2-7; D ambiguous. The CDR3 sequence is 14 residues long. V was trimmed by 2 bases and J by 1 base, leaving 9 bases between them. The V gene's germline CDR1 is LGHDT and CDR2 YNNKEL (reference sequence). This CDR3 is CASSQLYSSYEQYF. The DNA for the CDR3 is TGTGCCAGCAGCCAACTTTACTCATCCTACGAGCAGTACTTC.

The chain has TRBV4-1 and TRBJ1-2, with D maybe TRBD1 (6 bases). The CDR3 contains 16 residues. Trimming cost V 4 bases and J 3 bases, with 18 bases left between them. Germline lookup yields CDR1 MGHRA and CDR2 YSYEKL. CDR3 region: CASSRQISTGDYGYTF. CDR3 nucleotides: TGCGCCAGCAGCCGACAGATTTCGACAGGAGACTATGGCTACACCTTC.

V is TRBV4-2 and J is TRBJ1-2; TRBD1 matches at 7 bases. Germline CDR1 LGHNA, CDR2 YNFKEQ. The CDR3 totals 16 residues. V shed 2 bases and J 4 bases; nucleotides not matched to a gene: 10. In DNA form, the CDR3 reads TGTGCCAGCAGCCAACCCTTCGGACAGGAGAGCTATGGCTACACCTTC. Translated: CASSQPFGQESYGYTF.

The CDR3 loop reads CASSPSFGGGTDTQYF. CDR3 DNA: TGTGCCAGCAGTCCCAGCTTTGGGGGCGGTACAGATACGCAGTATTTT. The J gene is TRBJ2-3, the V gene TRBV27; D is perhaps TRBD1 (6 bases). CDR3 length equals 16 residues. V was pared by 5 bases and J by 3 bases, with 18 bases between. Germline V gives CDR1 MNHEY, CDR2 SMNVEV (reference sequence).

The rearrangement joins TRBV9 to TRBJ2-7; 9 bases match TRBD1. J was trimmed by 5 bases and V by 3 bases; bases with no gene match: 12. The CDR3 is made up of 16 amino acids. The germline CDR1 and CDR2 sequences are SGDLS and YYNGEE. DNA of the CDR3: TGTGCCAGCAGCGCCTTAACCGGGACAGGGAGGGACGAGCAGTACTTC. This gives the protein CASSALTGTGRDEQYF.

The chain links TRBV2 to TRBJ1-2; TRBD1 is a possible D gene (5 bases). V gave up 4 bases and J gave up 4 bases, with 28 bases separating them. The CDR3 is 19 residues long. CDR1 and CDR2 from the germline V gene are SNHLY and FYNNEI. The CDR3 region is CASSVPKGQGVRRIYGYTF. As DNA, the CDR3 is TGTGCCAGCAGTGTACCAAAAGGGCAGGGCGTGCGAAGAATCTATGGCTACACCTTC.

The CDR3 reads CASSLAAGEAYEQYF. The CDR3 DNA is TGTGCCAGCAGCTTGGCCGCTGGGGAGGCCTACGAGCAGTACTTC. The chain is built from TRBV5-4 and TRBJ2-7, with a weak D call TRBD2 (6 bases). V lost 0 bases, J lost 2 bases, and 12 bases lay in between. The CDR3 extends over 15 amino acids. Germline values: CDR1 SGHNT, CDR2 YYREEE (reference sequence).

The V and J genes are TRBV5-1 and TRBJ2-2, with D uncertain. Trimming removed 1 base from V and 0 bases from J, with 10 bases in between. Germline V gene sequence: CDR1 SGHRS, CDR2 YFSETQ. This CDR3 is built from 16 residues. The CDR3 spells CASSLTRGSNTGELFF. CDR3 coding DNA: TGCGCCAGCAGCTTGACCCGAGGATCGAACACCGGGGAGCTGTTTTTT.

V gene TRBV6-5 combines with J gene TRBJ2-1, with TRBD2 identical over 11 bases. The CDR3 runs 15 residues. Germline CDR1 is MNHEY and CDR2 is SVGAGI. With V trimmed by 7 bases and J by 9 bases, 11 bases remained unmatched. The CDR3 loop is CASKTGTSGSGEQFF. CDR3 DNA sequence: TGTGCCAGCAAGACAGGGACTAGCGGTTCGGGTGAGCAGTTCTTC.

This sequence joins TRBV30 and TRBJ2-1; TRBD2 might be the D (6 bases). This CDR3 comprises 13 residues. V shed 4 bases and J shed 4 bases, with 11 bases lying between them. In germline, CDR1 is GTSNPN, CDR2 SVGIG (reference sequence). The CDR3 loop reads CAWKIGGYNEQFF. Written as DNA, the CDR3 is TGTGCCTGGAAAATCGGGGGTTACAATGAGCAGTTCTTC.

As concerns this clone: The sample contains more than one DNA sequence encoding this CDR3. This sequence joins TRBV12-3 or TRBV12-4 and TRBJ2-3, with D perhaps TRBD2 (5 bases). The CDR3 extends over 12 amino acids. Trimming removed 5 bases from V and 3 bases from J, with 6 bases in between. As DNA, the CDR3 is TGTGCCAGCAGTCGAGGGACAGATACGCAGTATTTT. Translation: CASSRGTDTQYF.

The chain combines TRBV30 with TRBJ1-2, with D perhaps matching TRBD1 (5 bases). Trimming left V 4 bases short and J 4 bases short, with 10 bases between. Germline V gene data show CDR1 as GTSNPN and CDR2 as SVGIG (reference sequence). The CDR3 length is 12 residues. CDR3 loop: CAWNSGFYGYTF. CDR3 bases: TGTGCCTGGAATTCAGGGTTCTATGGCTACACCTTC.

This chain connects TRBV3-1 (or the pseudogene TRBV3-2) to TRBJ1-6, with 11 bases fitting TRBD1. V was clipped by 3 bases and J by 7 bases; unmatched bases: 2. Germline CDR1 reads LGHDT; CDR2 reads YNNKEL (reference sequence). CDR3 size: 15 residues. The CDR3 nucleotides are TGTGCCAGCAGCCAGGGACAGGGGGGGAATTCACCCCTCCACTTT. Amino acid sequence: CASSQGQGGNSPLHF.

The chain combines TRBV2 with TRBJ1-2; 7 bases map to TRBD1. V lost 4 bases, J lost 7 bases, and 3 bases stayed unmatched. This CDR3 has 12 amino acids. Per germline, CDR1 SNHLY and CDR2 FYNNEI. For the CDR3, the DNA is TGTGCCAGCAGTGGGGACAGTGGTGGCTACACCTTC. Protein: CASSGDSGGYTF.

This rearrangement joins TRBV30 to TRBJ2-3, with a weak D call TRBD1 (6 bases). CDR3 length equals 13 residues. V lost 1 base to trimming and J lost 5 bases, with 10 bases between them. The germline V gene has CDR1 GTSNPN and CDR2 SVGIG (reference sequence). CDR3 loop: CAWSGGGRDTQYF. CDR3 DNA sequence: TGTGCCTGGAGTGGTGGGGGCAGAGATACGCAGTATTTT.

The rearrangement links TRBV6-5 to TRBJ1-1, with D maybe TRBD1 (5 bases). The CDR3 spans 12 residues. Per the germline V gene, CDR1 is MNHEY and CDR2 is SVGAGI. Trimming left V 7 bases short and J 1 base short, with 7 bases between. In nucleotides, the CDR3 is TGTGCCAGCAAAAGGGGGAACACTGAAGCTTTCTTT. Protein: CASKRGNTEAFF.

The rearrangement joins TRBV7-2 to TRBJ2-1, with 9 bases matching TRBD2. CDR1 SGHTA and CDR2 FQGNSA come from the germline V gene. V shed 5 bases and J 6 bases; nucleotides not matched to a gene: 11. The CDR3 is 16 amino acids. The CDR3 DNA reads as TGTGCCAGCAGCACGACGCCTAGCGGGGTCATCAATGAGCAGTTCTTC. Translation: CASSTTPSGVINEQFF.

This sequence joins TRBV29-1 and TRBJ1-2; possibly TRBD1 for D (6 bases). The V end was cut by 6 bases, the J end by 3 bases, with 17 bases between. CDR1 and CDR2 from the germline V gene are SQVTM and ANQGSEA. This CDR3 has 14 residues. This chain's CDR3 is CSVPLNAGDYGYTF. DNA for the CDR3: TGCAGCGTACCGCTAAACGCAGGGGACTATGGCTACACCTTC.

The chain is built from TRBV2 and TRBJ2-7; 10 bases agree with TRBD1. The CDR3 sequence is 14 residues long. With 5 bases clipped from V and 1 base from J, the junction kept 2 bases outside the gene matches. Germline V gene lookup returns CDR1 SNHLY and CDR2 FYNNEI. The CDR3 DNA sequence: TGTGCCAGCAGTCTGGGACAGGGGTCCTACGAGCAGTACTTC. This codes for CASSLGQGSYEQYF.

CDR3 protein: CASSLGGRGYNEQFF. CDR3 DNA: TGCGCCAGCAGCTTGGGAGGGAGGGGCTACAATGAGCAGTTCTTC. V usage is TRBV5-1 and J usage is TRBJ2-1; 7 bases match TRBD2. The J segment lost 3 bases and the V segment lost 0 bases, leaving 3 bases of the junction unmatched. CDR3 length equals 15 residues. Germline lookup yields CDR1 SGHRS and CDR2 YFSETQ.

This chain joins TRBV14 and TRBJ1-3; possibly TRBD1 for D (5 bases). Trimming cost V 3 bases and J 3 bases, with 9 bases left between them. This CDR3 spans 14 amino acids. Germline V gives CDR1 SGHDN, CDR2 FVKESK. This CDR3 is CASSHGGVGNTIYF. Here the CDR3 DNA reads TGTGCCAGCAGCCACGGAGGGGTTGGAAACACCATATATTTT.